These 21 T cell receptor beta chains came from one sample sequenced in a study of Graves' ophthalmopathy and Graves' hyperthyroidism. For repertoire sequencing, the TCR beta CDR3 regions were amplified from RNA transcripts. First-round RT-PCR relied on HTBI primers, and a second-round multiplex PCR came next. TCRdb redid the calling of the multiplex PCR reads with MiXCR, one entry per CDR3 protein. The sample shows some 1.1 million distinct CDR3 sequences, 35% to 40% of them seen only once. The sample taken for sequencing was peripheral blood or thyroid tissue (not recorded which). The receptors originated from an adult man with Graves' hyperthyroidism.

The rearrangement joins TRBV10-3 to TRBJ1-2; D is perhaps TRBD1 (5 bases). V lost 3 bases and J 4 bases, leaving 12 bases between the germline ends. CDR3 length: 14 residues. The germline gives CDR1 ENHRY, CDR2 SYGVKD. This CDR3 reads CAISEGRGAYGYTF. CDR3 sequence (DNA): TGTGCCATCAGTGAAGGGAGGGGAGCCTATGGCTACACCTTC.

V is TRBV24-1 and J is TRBJ2-5; D tentatively reads TRBD1 or TRBD2 (7 bases each). The J call is uncertain, as TRBJ2-1 better fits the DNA end. Germline V gene sequence: CDR1 KGHDR, CDR2 SFDVKD. This CDR3 region has 17 residues. The CDR3 loop reads CATSDSQGGGDFNEQFF. CDR3 nucleotide sequence: TGTGCCACCAGTGATTCCCAGGGAGGGGGCGACTTCAATGAGCAGTTCTTC.

This clonotype was observed once. The junction shows a germline mismatch at one end, possibly a read error. The genes are TRBV30 and TRBJ2-7; D is unresolved. The CDR3 length is 13 residues. The germline V gene encodes CDR1 GTSNPN and CDR2 SVGIG (reference sequence). The CDR3 nucleotides read TGTGCCTGGCGTGTACCGGGCCGCTACGAGCAGTACTTC. Translating gives CAWRVPGRYEQYF.

This rearrangement joins TRBV10-3 to TRBJ1-6; D possibly corresponds to TRBD1 (6 bases). Germline V gives CDR1 ENHRY, CDR2 SYGVKD. V lost 7 bases to trimming and J lost 10 bases, with 11 bases between them. The CDR3 consists of 12 residues. The CDR3 spells CAITEGGSPLHF. The CDR3 DNA is TGTGCCATCACCGAAGGGGGGTCACCCCTCCACTTT.

This clonotype was seen at least ten times. The chain carries TRBV7-8 and TRBJ1-1; D is uncertain. V was cut by 0 bases and J by 2 bases, with 7 bases left in between. This CDR3 is 14 amino acids long. CDR1 is SGHVS and CDR2 is FQNEAQ in the germline V gene. Written as DNA, the CDR3 is TGTGCCAGCAGCTTAGCGGAGATTAACACTGAAGCTTTCTTT. It codes for CASSLAEINTEAFF.

Ten or more counts support this clonotype. The chain has TRBV9 and TRBJ1-2, with 9 bases fitting TRBD1. V shed 3 bases, J shed 7 bases, and the junction held 4 bases outside the gene matches. This CDR3 has 13 residues. The germline V gene encodes CDR1 SGDLS and CDR2 YYNGEE. CDR3 bases: TGTGCCAGCAGCGGACAGGGGGAGAGTGGCTACACCTTC. Protein sequence: CASSGQGESGYTF.

This chain links TRBV7-8 with TRBJ2-7; 7 nucleotides align to TRBD2. Germline values: CDR1 SGHVS, CDR2 FQNEAQ. This CDR3 has 14 amino acids. The V and J ends lost 7 bases and 2 bases, in that order; junction bases with no gene match: 8. The CDR3 here is CASIKREPTYEQYF. The CDR3 DNA sequence: TGTGCCAGCATCAAGCGGGAACCCACCTACGAGCAGTACTTC.

Only a few counts were recorded for this clonotype. The chain uses TRBV6-6 and TRBJ2-7, with 10 nucleotides matching TRBD2. J was trimmed by 3 bases and V by 2 bases; bases with no gene match: 4. The germline V gene has CDR1 MNHNY and CDR2 SVGAGI (reference sequence). CDR3 size: 15 residues. CDR3 sequence (DNA): TGTGCCAGCAGTTACGGGCTAGCGGGAGACTACGAGCAGTACTTC. It translates to CASSYGLAGDYEQYF.

This clonotype was counted many times. This rearrangement joins TRBV6-2 or TRBV6-3 to TRBJ2-7; D possibly corresponds to TRBD1 (5 bases). Trimming left V 6 bases short and J 0 bases short, with 12 bases between. Germline V gene sequence: CDR1 MNHEY, CDR2 SVGEGT. The CDR3 is made up of 14 amino acids. The CDR3 DNA reads as TGTGCCAGCAGCTCCAGGGCCAACTCCTACGAGCAGTACTTC. This codes for CASSSRANSYEQYF.

This clonotype showed up many times. The J gene is TRBJ1-5, the V gene TRBV5-5, with a possible D match to TRBD1 (6 bases). V was clipped by 0 bases and J by 3 bases, with 10 bases between them. Germline V gives CDR1 SGHKS, CDR2 YYEKEE (reference sequence). The CDR3 is 15 residues long. CDR3 amino acids: CASSLAGQHNQPQHF. In nucleotides, the CDR3 is TGTGCCAGCAGCTTGGCAGGACAGCACAATCAGCCCCAGCATTTT.

The chain combines TRBV7-7 with TRBJ2-5; weak D call: TRBD2 (7 bases). Germline assignment: CDR1 SSHAT and CDR2 FNYEAQ (reference sequence). The germline V and J ends were trimmed by 5 bases and 4 bases, with 23 bases remaining between them. This CDR3 contains 17 residues. CDR3 sequence reads: CASSPSSTGGGVETQYF. The CDR3 bases are TGTGCCAGCAGCCCATCATCCACGGGGGGCGGAGTAGAGACCCAGTACTTC.

This clonotype was detected many times. The V and J genes are TRBV10-3 and TRBJ1-5; TRBD1 matches at 7 bases. The CDR3 contains 16 residues. Germline trimming cut 0 bases from V and 1 base from J; bases unmatched to any gene: 3. Germline CDR1 ENHRY, CDR2 SYGVKD. CDR3 region: CAISESNRGSNQPQHF. For the CDR3, the DNA is TGTGCCATCAGTGAGTCAAACAGGGGAAGCAATCAGCCCCAGCATTTT.

In the case of this clonotype: The final CDR3 position lacks the conserved phenylalanine or tryptophan, pointing to a likely read error. No DNA is shown, since the ends of the CDR3 on it are uncertain; the CDR3 is the one TCRdb lists. The chain combines TRBV5-6 with TRBJ1-6. Counting both end residues, the CDR3 totals 8 amino acids. Germline V CDR1 and CDR2: SGHDT, YYEEEE. This chain's CDR3 is CASSLVDS.

Note on this clonotype: It may be a read error: a sequence one base away is much more abundant. CDR3 loop: CSVVCWGNGKLFF. CDR3 sequence (DNA): TGCAGCGTCGTTTGTTGGGGGAATGGAAAACTGTTTTTT. The chain carries TRBV29-1 and TRBJ1-4; TRBD1 is a possible D gene (5 bases). CDR3 size: 13 residues. CDR1 SQVTM and CDR2 ANQGSEA come from the germline V gene. The variable domain in full, with the rest retrieved from reference TRBV29-1 and TRBJ1-4, is SAVISQKPSRDICQRGTSLTIQCQVDSQVTMMFWYRQQPGQSLTLIATANQGSEATYESGFVIDKFPISRPNLTFSTLTVSNMSPEDSSIYLCSVVCWGNGKLFFGSGTQLSVL.

This chain joins TRBV2 and TRBJ2-2; no firm D call. The CDR3 spans 16 residues. Trimming stripped 7 bases from V and 0 bases from J, with 15 bases between. Germline loops: CDR1 SNHLY, CDR2 FYNNEI. The CDR3 DNA sequence: TGTGCCAGCACCCAAGGCCTCAGTGCGAACACCGGGGAGCTGTTTTTT. It encodes CASTQGLSANTGELFF.

The sample holds many counts of this clonotype. The chain employs TRBV5-1 and TRBJ1-2, with TRBD1 matching 10 bases. Germline CDR1 reads SGHRS; CDR2 reads YFSETQ. The length of the CDR3 is 12 residues. Trimming removed 3 bases from V and 8 bases from J; junction bases left unmatched: 1. The CDR3 loop reads CASSWDRGGYTF. CDR3 nucleotide sequence: TGCGCCAGCAGCTGGGACAGGGGAGGCTACACCTTC.

Of note for this clonotype: A much larger clone lies a single base off, so this may be a read error. The V gene is TRBV7-6, the J gene TRBJ2-2; 12 nucleotides align to TRBD2. CDR1 SGHVS and CDR2 FNYEAQ come from the germline V gene. This CDR3 comprises 13 residues. The CDR3 here is CASRPLAGGDLFF. CDR3 DNA sequence: TGTGCCAGCAGACCTCTAGCGGGAGGGGACCTGTTTTTT.

The genes are TRBV9 and TRBJ1-1, with D uncertain. The length of the CDR3 is 16 residues. CDR1 and CDR2 (germline): SGDLS, YYNGEE. Trimming shortened V by 2 bases and J by 7 bases, and 21 bases separated the two germline ends. This chain's CDR3 is CASSVEDVEAPSEAFF. CDR3 coding DNA: TGTGCCAGCAGCGTTGAAGATGTCGAGGCCCCCAGTGAAGCTTTCTTT.

The chain carries TRBV18 and TRBJ1-6, with TRBD1 matching 8 bases. The CDR3 sequence is 14 residues long. J was trimmed by 7 bases and V by 8 bases; bases with no gene match: 7. The V gene's germline CDR1 is KGHSH and CDR2 LQKENI. The CDR3 region is CASARGQENSPLHF. DNA of the CDR3: TGTGCCAGCGCACGGGGACAGGAGAATTCACCCCTCCACTTT.

This clonotype was seen repeatedly, ten times or more. The rearrangement uses TRBV19 and TRBJ1-5, with unresolved D. The CDR3 sequence is 15 residues long. Trimming removed 1 base at V and 4 bases at J, with 11 bases between. Germline V gene sequence: CDR1 LNHDA, CDR2 SQIVND (reference sequence). The CDR3 loop is CASSIVAVRNQPQHF. The CDR3 DNA reads TGTGCCAGTAGTATAGTTGCAGTACGAAATCAGCCCCAGCATTTT.

V and J are TRBV14 and TRBJ1-5; no reliable D call. V lost 5 bases and J 8 bases, leaving 10 bases between the germline ends. CDR3 size: 12 residues. Germline loops: CDR1 SGHDN, CDR2 FVKESK. The CDR3 DNA follows: TGTGCCAGCAGCGGAAGCTCGAAGCCCCAGCATTTT. This codes for CASSGSSKPQHF.